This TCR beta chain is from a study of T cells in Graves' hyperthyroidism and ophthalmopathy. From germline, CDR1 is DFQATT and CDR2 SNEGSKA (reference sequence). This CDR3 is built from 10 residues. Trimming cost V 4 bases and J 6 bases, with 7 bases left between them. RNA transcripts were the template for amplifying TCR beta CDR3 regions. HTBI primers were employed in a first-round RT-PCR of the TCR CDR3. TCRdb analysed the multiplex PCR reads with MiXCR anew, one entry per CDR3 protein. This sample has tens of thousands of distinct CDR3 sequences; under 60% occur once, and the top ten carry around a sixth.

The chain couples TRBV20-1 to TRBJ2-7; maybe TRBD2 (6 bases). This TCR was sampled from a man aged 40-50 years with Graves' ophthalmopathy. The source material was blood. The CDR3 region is CSAMTSEQYF. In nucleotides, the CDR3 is TGCAGTGCTATGACTAGCGAGCAGTACTTC.